This record concerns one TCR beta chain sequence. In the authors' workflow: Estimation of nucleated cell counts relied on the amplification of reference gene primers. TCRdb keeps only in-frame clones here, not all; method: immunoSEQ multiplex PCR. That table furnishes V, J and clone size, whereas the DNA furnished D and trimming. The table records fewer than 85,000 clones, roughly 80% of them present only once. The sample comes from a study of blood T cell repertoires in COVID-19. Study as a whole: T cells, B-cell-depleted T cells, or PBMCs provided the cDNA or gDNA that served as material.

V was clipped by 4 bases and J by 9 bases; unmatched bases: 7. The CDR3 loop spans 14 amino acids. Germline assignment: CDR1 SGHRS and CDR2 YFSETQ. The clonotype was recovered from a woman of 80 years or more with active or convalescent COVID-19. The V gene is TRBV5-1, the J gene TRBJ1-6; 7 bases align to TRBD1. The specimen was peripheral blood. This CDR3 reads CASSRDRAFSPLHF. CDR3 coding DNA: TGCGCCAGCAGCCGAGACAGGGCCTTTTCACCCCTCCACTTT.